This entry lists 23 T cell receptor beta chains sequenced from one sample in a study of cytomegalovirus exposure and HLA in healthy donors. The PCR ran on 60 Vbeta and 13 Jbeta primers. Generated by immunoSEQ multiplex PCR, the TCRdb table keeps only in-frame clones and is missing some. The profile shows about 90,000 clones, 65% to 85% of them singletons. Sequenced input: PBMCs. Receptor source: a young man in good health and CMV-seronegative.

This rearrangement joins TRBV30 to TRBJ1-2, with 9 nucleotides matching TRBD1. Losses at the gene ends were 8 bases for V and 8 bases for J; bases not matched to a gene: 9. CDR1 is GTSNPN and CDR2 is SVGIG in the germline V gene (reference sequence). There are 12 residues in the CDR3. CDR3: CATQQGARGYTF. CDR3 coding DNA: TGTGCCACCCAACAGGGGGCGCGCGGCTACACCTTC.

This clone was seen a handful of times. CDR3 residues: CASSYRGEQYF. The CDR3 DNA sequence: TGTGCCAGCAGTTATAGGGGGGAGCAGTACTTC. V is TRBV6-5 and J is TRBJ2-7, with D tentatively TRBD1 (6 bases). This CDR3 comprises 11 residues. Germline V lookup: CDR1 MNHEY, CDR2 SVGAGI. V lost 3 bases and J lost 7, with 7 bases in between.

The chain employs TRBV28 and TRBJ2-5; 9 bases agree with TRBD2. Germline CDR1 is MDHEN and CDR2 is SYDVKM. The CDR3 consists of 16 residues. J lost 1 base, V lost 1 base, and 4 bases had no gene match. The CDR3: CASSLFTSGPQETQYF. As DNA, the CDR3 is TGTGCCAGCAGTTTATTTACTAGCGGGCCCCAAGAGACCCAGTACTTC.

V usage is TRBV15 and J usage is TRBJ1-2; D possibly corresponds to TRBD1 (5 bases). Germline assignment: CDR1 LNHNV and CDR2 YYDKDF (reference sequence). V was cut by 0 bases and J by 8 bases, with 13 bases left in between. This CDR3 comprises 14 residues. CDR3: CATSRDRAARGYTF. The CDR3 DNA is TGTGCCACCAGCAGAGACAGGGCTGCCCGCGGCTACACCTTC.

The rearrangement joins TRBV15 to TRBJ1-1; a possible D gene is TRBD1 (6 bases). The CDR3 is made up of 15 amino acids. V was pared by 1 base and J by 3 bases, with 12 bases between. In germline, CDR1 is LNHNV, CDR2 YYDKDF (reference sequence). CDR3 sequence: CATSRVAGAYTEAFF. CDR3 coding DNA: TGTGCCACCAGCAGAGTCGCAGGGGCGTACACTGAAGCTTTCTTT.

The chain combines TRBV7-9 with TRBJ1-3; the D gene is possibly TRBD1 (5 bases). Per germline, CDR1 SEHNR and CDR2 FQNEAQ (reference sequence). The germline V and J ends were trimmed by 3 bases and 0 bases, with 12 bases remaining between them. This CDR3 is built from 16 residues. This CDR3 reads CASSFLQASSGNTIYF. CDR3 in DNA: TGTGCCAGCAGCTTTTTACAGGCTAGCTCTGGAAACACCATATATTTT.

The V call is TRBV28, the J call TRBJ1-1, with D tentatively TRBD1 (5 bases). This CDR3 comprises 14 residues. In germline, CDR1 is MDHEN, CDR2 SYDVKM. V was trimmed by 2 bases and J by 10 bases, leaving 17 bases between them. DNA for the CDR3: TGTGCCAGCAGTTTAAATCTTCGAGGGAGGGGAGCTTTCTTT. Translation: CASSLNLRGRGAFF. The variable domain in full, completed from reference TRBV28 and TRBJ1-1, reads DVKVTQSSRYLVKRTGEKVFLECVQDMDHENMFWYRQDPGLGLRLIYFSYDVKMKEKGDIPEGYSVSREKKERFSLILESASTNQTSMYLCASSLNLRGRGAFFGQGTRLTVV.

This rearrangement joins TRBV6-6 to TRBJ2-5, with 7 bases lining up with TRBD1. The germline CDR1 and CDR2 sequences are MNHNY and SVGAGI (reference sequence). The CDR3 is 16 amino acids. V was pared by 2 bases and J by 2 bases, with 8 bases of the junction left unmatched. The CDR3 reads CASSYGDDRDQETQYF. The DNA for the CDR3 is TGTGCCAGCAGTTACGGCGATGACAGGGATCAAGAGACCCAGTACTTC.

V and J are TRBV6-1 and TRBJ2-2, with 7 positions matching TRBD2. With 3 bases clipped from V and 13 bases from J, the junction kept 11 bases outside the gene matches. In germline, CDR1 is MNHNS, CDR2 SASEGT. The CDR3 has 14 residues. The CDR3 reads CASSENLWSGGLFF. The CDR3 DNA is TGTGCCAGCAGTGAGAATCTTTGGTCGGGAGGGCTGTTTTTT.

The chain joins TRBV9 to TRBJ1-3; D is uncertain. This CDR3 comprises 13 residues. CDR1 and CDR2 (germline): SGDLS, YYNGEE. V lost 0 bases to trimming and J lost 8 bases, with 9 bases between them. The CDR3 is CASSVGSDDTIYF. The CDR3 bases are TGTGCCAGCAGCGTAGGGTCAGATGACACCATATATTTT. Full variable domain (outside the CDR3, taken from reference TRBV9 and TRBJ1-3): DSGVTQTPKHLITATGQRVTLRCSPRSGDLSVYWYQQSLDQGLQFLIQYYNGEERAKGNILERFSAQQFPDLHSELNLSSLELGDSALYFCASSVGSDDTIYFGEGSWLTVV.

The gene calls are TRBV28 and TRBJ2-5; 10 positions agree with TRBD2. This CDR3 contains 15 residues. From germline, CDR1 is MDHEN and CDR2 SYDVKM. V shed 5 bases, J shed 4 bases, and the junction held 7 bases outside the gene matches. The CDR3 DNA is TGTGCCAGCAGTCCAGGACTAGCGGTAGGAGAGACCCAGTACTTC. It codes for CASSPGLAVGETQYF.

The chain joins TRBV9 to TRBJ2-5; no firm D call. V lost 3 bases and J lost 2, with 2 bases in between. Germline CDR1 and CDR2: SGDLS and YYNGEE. This CDR3 is built from 11 residues. The CDR3 is CASSAQETQYF. CDR3 coding DNA: TGTGCCAGCAGCGCTCAAGAGACCCAGTACTTC.

The chain carries TRBV28 and TRBJ2-7; a possible D gene is TRBD1 (6 bases). CDR1 and CDR2 from the germline V gene are MDHEN and SYDVKM. CDR3 length: 16 residues. The V gene lost 4 bases and the J gene lost 2 bases, with 18 bases spanning the gap. CDR3 amino acids: CASSYTWTETTYEQYF. The CDR3 nucleotides read TGTGCCAGCAGTTATACGTGGACAGAGACCACCTACGAGCAGTACTTC.

The rearrangement uses TRBV30 and TRBJ2-7; TRBD1 matches 11 bases. Germline loops: CDR1 GTSNPN, CDR2 SVGIG (reference sequence). The CDR3 is 16 residues long. Trimming cost V 3 bases and J 5 bases; bases outside gene matches: 12. The CDR3 region has the DNA TGTGCCTGGAGCGCCACCACCCGGACAGGGGGCAACGAGCAGTACTTC. Translated, it gives CAWSATTRTGGNEQYF.

The chain couples TRBV29-1 to TRBJ1-1; D is unresolved. This CDR3 has 9 amino acids. Germline CDR1 SQVTM, CDR2 ANQGSEA. The CDR3 protein is CRTHPGAFF. The DNA of the CDR3 is TGCAGAACCCATCCGGGGGCTTTCTTT.

The chain is built from TRBV6-6 and TRBJ1-5, with no clear D. Trimming took off 6 bases at V and 2 bases at J, with 14 bases between the two ends. Per germline, CDR1 MNHNY and CDR2 SVGAGI (reference sequence). The CDR3 totals 15 residues. The CDR3 loop is CASRLDTPGNQPQHF. CDR3 coding DNA: TGTGCCAGCAGACTAGACACCCCGGGCAATCAGCCCCAGCATTTT.

The V gene is TRBV5-8, the J gene TRBJ1-5, with D possibly matching TRBD1 (6 bases). The germline V gene encodes CDR1 SGHTS and CDR2 YDEGEE. The CDR3 has 12 residues. V shed 7 bases and J shed 4 bases, with 9 bases lying between them. Written as DNA, the CDR3 is TGTGCCAGCGCAGGGGCTAATCAGCCCCAGCATTTT. It encodes CASAGANQPQHF.

This sequence joins TRBV27 and TRBJ2-1; D not resolved. The CDR3 is 16 residues long. The germline V and J ends were trimmed by 5 bases and 0 bases, with 14 bases remaining between them. In germline, CDR1 is MNHEY, CDR2 SMNVEV (reference sequence). The CDR3, as DNA: TGTGCCAGCAGTACCTCCTGGCGGAGCTCCTACAATGAGCAGTTCTTC. Its protein is CASSTSWRSSYNEQFF.

This chain connects TRBV5-1 to TRBJ2-5, with D maybe TRBD1 (6 bases). The germline gives CDR1 SGHRS, CDR2 YFSETQ. V was shortened by 7 bases and J by 4 bases, with 20 bases between the two germline ends. The CDR3 contains 15 residues. The CDR3 DNA is TGCGCCAGCTACCCCTCTCAGGGGCGCCTAGAGACCCAGTACTTC. Translation gives CASYPSQGRLETQYF.

The rearrangement uses TRBV4-1 and TRBJ1-2; tentatively, D is TRBD1 (6 bases). The CDR3 extends over 20 amino acids. The V end was cut by 0 bases, the J end by 6 bases, with 29 bases between. Germline V gene data show CDR1 as MGHRA and CDR2 as YSYEKL. In DNA, the CDR3 is TGCGCCAGCAGCCAAGATTTAGGGGGTTGGGGACCAGGGATGGTTGATGGCTACACCTTC. Its protein product is CASSQDLGGWGPGMVDGYTF.

The chain joins TRBV15 to TRBJ1-1; D remains unclear. V lost 4 bases and J 5 bases, leaving 14 bases between the germline ends. Germline CDR1 is LNHNV and CDR2 is YYDKDF (reference sequence). CDR3 length: 14 amino acids. For the CDR3, the DNA is TGTGCCACCAGCACTAAGGGTCGGGGTACTGAAGCTTTCTTT. This translates into CATSTKGRGTEAFF.

This chain links TRBV2 with TRBJ2-2; TRBD2 matches 7 bases. Trimming took 2 bases from V and 1 from J; bases not matched to a gene: 1. Germline lookup yields CDR1 SNHLY and CDR2 FYNNEI. The CDR3 loop spans 15 amino acids. CDR3 residues: CASSESGMNTGELFF. In DNA, the CDR3 is TGTGCCAGCAGTGAAAGCGGGATGAACACCGGGGAGCTGTTTTTT.

The chain carries TRBV15 and TRBJ2-7, with D perhaps matching TRBD2 (6 bases). The germline V and J ends were trimmed by 0 bases and 3 bases, with 18 bases remaining between them. CDR3 length: 17 residues. Germline V lookup: CDR1 LNHNV, CDR2 YYDKDF (reference sequence). The CDR3 sequence: CATSRDLAGRDIYEQYF. The CDR3 region has the DNA TGTGCCACCAGCAGAGATCTTGCAGGGCGGGATATCTACGAGCAGTACTTC.